This T cell receptor (beta chain) was captured in a study of cytomegalovirus exposure and HLA in healthy donors. Turning to the study itself: The early release's HLA-typed donors yielded approximately 81 million unique TCRs.

With 60 Vbeta and 13 Jbeta primers, the PCR was carried out. Method: immunoSEQ multiplex PCR; TCRdb's copy keeps in-frame clones and lacks some. This sample carries 100,000 to 150,000 clones, about 78% of them seen once, and the ten largest clones take 1.5%. The table lists this clone with a count of one. Its antigen is currently unknown. Regarding the study as a whole: A prior analysis recorded that most TCR beta V segments were productive about 87% or about 30% of the time.

Each of the donors was a healthy bone marrow donor. V lost 3 bases and J 7 bases, leaving 16 bases between the germline ends. Germline V gene sequence: CDR1 MGHRA, CDR2 YSYEKL. CDR3 length: 14 amino acids. This receptor was obtained from a female donor in good health and CMV-seronegative. The gene calls are TRBV4-1 and TRBJ2-7; TRBD1 might be the D (6 bases). Sequenced: PBMCs. The DNA for the CDR3 is TGCGCCAGCAGCCAGCAATACAGGGCGAAAGAGCAGTACTTC. This codes for CASSQQYRAKEQYF.